These 6 T cell receptor beta chains were sequenced from one sample in a study of blood T cell repertoires in COVID-19. Sequencing was performed with immunoSEQ multiplex PCR; in TCRdb, only in-frame clones are kept and a portion is missing. This sample has 150,000 to 200,000 clones, with 80% to 85% found just once. The sample comprised peripheral blood. These receptors all stem from a woman aged 70-85 years with COVID-19, enrolled during active disease.

The chain joins TRBV5-6 to TRBJ1-5; TRBD1 matches 8 bases. The germline V gene encodes CDR1 SGHDT and CDR2 YYEEEE. V lost 3 bases to trimming and J lost 0 bases; unmatched junction nucleotides: 11. The CDR3 consists of 18 residues. The CDR3 region has the DNA TGTGCCAGCAGCTCGCAGGGACAGGACGTGCCTAGCAATCAGCCCCAGCATTTT. Encoded protein: CASSSQGQDVPSNQPQHF.

This clone was detected only once. The CDR3 region is CATSRGNYGYTF. The CDR3 coding sequence is TGTGCCACTTCAAGGGGAAACTATGGCTACACCTTC. The chain uses TRBV24-1 and TRBJ1-2, with a possible D match to TRBD1 (5 bases). V lost 10 bases and J 2 bases, leaving 10 bases between the germline ends. Germline CDR1 KGHDR, CDR2 SFDVKD. The CDR3 length is 12 residues.

The V gene is TRBV15, the J gene TRBJ2-1; 13 bases line up with TRBD2. The V segment lost 4 bases and the J segment 7 bases; nucleotides outside the gene matches: 1. The V gene's germline CDR1 is LNHNV and CDR2 YYDKDF (reference sequence). This CDR3 has 14 residues. The CDR3 sequence: CATSMGLAGNEQFF. The CDR3 nucleotides read TGTGCCACCAGCATGGGACTAGCGGGGAATGAGCAGTTCTTC.

The V call is TRBV2, the J call TRBJ2-7; D is perhaps TRBD1 (5 bases). This CDR3 contains 13 residues. The V end lost 4 bases, the J end lost 6 bases, and 13 bases lay between the germline ends. Germline CDR1 reads SNHLY; CDR2 reads FYNNEI. The chain's CDR3 is CASSAIGVGEQYF. DNA for the CDR3: TGTGCCAGCAGTGCGATAGGGGTAGGCGAGCAGTACTTC.

This chain connects TRBV3-1 (or the pseudogene TRBV3-2) to TRBJ1-6; 7 nucleotides agree with TRBD1. Germline trimming cut 3 bases from V and 4 bases from J; bases unmatched to any gene: 6. This CDR3 has 16 amino acids. Germline CDR1 reads LGHDT; CDR2 reads YNNKEL (reference sequence). CDR3 coding DNA: TGTGCCAGCAGCCACCGACAGGGCGGTTATAATTCACCCCTCCACTTT. It encodes CASSHRQGGYNSPLHF.

The V call is TRBV5-6, the J call TRBJ2-1; perhaps TRBD2 as D (5 bases). The CDR3 has 16 amino acids. V lost 4 bases and J lost 2, with 16 bases in between. Germline values: CDR1 SGHDT, CDR2 YYEEEE. The DNA for the CDR3 is TGTGCCAGCAGCCACAGAGCCGGAGGACCCTACAATGAGCAGTTCTTC. It codes for CASSHRAGGPYNEQFF.